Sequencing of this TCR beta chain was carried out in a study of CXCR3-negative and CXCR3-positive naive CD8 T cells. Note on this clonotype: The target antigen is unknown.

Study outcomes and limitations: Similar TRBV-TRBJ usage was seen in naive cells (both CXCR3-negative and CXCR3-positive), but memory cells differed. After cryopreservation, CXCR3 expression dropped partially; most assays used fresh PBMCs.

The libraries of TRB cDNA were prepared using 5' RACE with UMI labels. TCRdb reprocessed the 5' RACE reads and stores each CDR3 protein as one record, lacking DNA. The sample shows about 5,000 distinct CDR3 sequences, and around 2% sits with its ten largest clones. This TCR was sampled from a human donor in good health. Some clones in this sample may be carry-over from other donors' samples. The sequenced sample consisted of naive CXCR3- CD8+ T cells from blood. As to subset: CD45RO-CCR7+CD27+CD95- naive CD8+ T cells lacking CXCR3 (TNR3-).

The CDR3 is CASKALRDGSNYGYTF. This chain links TRBV6-6 with TRBJ1-2; absent DNA, TCRdb's TRBD1 call cannot be checked. CDR1 is MNHNY and CDR2 is SVGAGI in the germline V gene (reference sequence). This CDR3 has 16 residues.